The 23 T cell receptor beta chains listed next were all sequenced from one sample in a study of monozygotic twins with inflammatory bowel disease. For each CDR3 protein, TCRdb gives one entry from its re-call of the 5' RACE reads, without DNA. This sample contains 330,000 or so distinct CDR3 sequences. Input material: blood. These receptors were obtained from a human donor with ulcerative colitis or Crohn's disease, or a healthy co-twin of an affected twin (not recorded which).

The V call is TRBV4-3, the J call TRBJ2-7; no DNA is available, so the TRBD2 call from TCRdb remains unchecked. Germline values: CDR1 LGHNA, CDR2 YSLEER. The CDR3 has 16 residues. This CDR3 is CASSQDPGLVGNEQYF.

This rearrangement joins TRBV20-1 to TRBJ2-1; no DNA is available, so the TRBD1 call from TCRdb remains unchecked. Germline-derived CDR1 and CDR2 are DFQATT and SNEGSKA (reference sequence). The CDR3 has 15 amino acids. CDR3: CSAKKPGQGNNEQFF.

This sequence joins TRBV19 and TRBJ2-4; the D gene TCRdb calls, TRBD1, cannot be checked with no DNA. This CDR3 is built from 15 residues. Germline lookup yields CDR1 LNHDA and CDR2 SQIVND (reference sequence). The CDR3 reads CASRGRGVSKNIQYF.

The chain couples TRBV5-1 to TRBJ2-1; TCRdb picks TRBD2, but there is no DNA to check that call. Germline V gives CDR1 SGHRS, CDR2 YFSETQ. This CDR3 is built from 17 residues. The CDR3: CASSSLLTSGTNNEQFF.

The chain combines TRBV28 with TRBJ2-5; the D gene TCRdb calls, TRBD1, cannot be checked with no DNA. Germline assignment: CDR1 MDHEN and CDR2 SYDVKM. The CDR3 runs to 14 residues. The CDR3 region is CASSSPHRGETQYF.

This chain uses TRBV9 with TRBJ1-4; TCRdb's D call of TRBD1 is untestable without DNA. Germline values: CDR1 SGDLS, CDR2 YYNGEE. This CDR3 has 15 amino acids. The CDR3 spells CASSVGGIGNEKLFF.

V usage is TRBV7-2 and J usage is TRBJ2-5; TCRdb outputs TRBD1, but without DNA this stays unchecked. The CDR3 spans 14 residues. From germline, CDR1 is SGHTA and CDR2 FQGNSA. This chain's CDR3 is CASSLNGKIETQYF. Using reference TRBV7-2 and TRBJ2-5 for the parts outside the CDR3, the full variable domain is GAGVSQSPSNKVTEKGKDVELRCDPISGHTALYWYRQSLGQGLEFLIYFQGNSAPDKSGLPSDRFSAERTGGSVSTLTIQRTQQEDSAVYLCASSLNGKIETQYFGPGTRLLVL.

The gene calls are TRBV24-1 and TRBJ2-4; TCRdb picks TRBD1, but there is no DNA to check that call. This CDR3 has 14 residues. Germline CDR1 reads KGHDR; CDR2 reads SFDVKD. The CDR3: CATSDSGGENIQYF.

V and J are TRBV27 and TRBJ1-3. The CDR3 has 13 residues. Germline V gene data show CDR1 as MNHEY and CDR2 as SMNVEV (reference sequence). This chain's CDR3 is CAIPQPSGNTIYF.

CDR3 region: CASSSPRGGAYEQYF. The chain combines TRBV28 with TRBJ2-7. Looked up from germline, CDR1 is MDHEN and CDR2 is SYDVKM. The CDR3 spans 15 residues.

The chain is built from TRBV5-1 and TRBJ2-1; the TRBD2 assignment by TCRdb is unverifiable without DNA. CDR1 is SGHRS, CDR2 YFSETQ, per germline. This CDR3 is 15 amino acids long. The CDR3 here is CASNAGTSGINEQFF.

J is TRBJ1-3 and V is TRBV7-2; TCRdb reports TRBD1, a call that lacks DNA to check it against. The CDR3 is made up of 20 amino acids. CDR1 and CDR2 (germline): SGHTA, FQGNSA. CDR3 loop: CASSLARLGDSLVSGNTIYF.

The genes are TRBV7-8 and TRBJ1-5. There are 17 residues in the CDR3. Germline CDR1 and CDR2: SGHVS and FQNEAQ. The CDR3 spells CASSLRTGGMGNQPQHF.

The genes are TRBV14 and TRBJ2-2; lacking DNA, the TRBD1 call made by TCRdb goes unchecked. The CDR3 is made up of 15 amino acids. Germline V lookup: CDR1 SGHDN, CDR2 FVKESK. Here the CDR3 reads CASSQGQTNTGELFF.

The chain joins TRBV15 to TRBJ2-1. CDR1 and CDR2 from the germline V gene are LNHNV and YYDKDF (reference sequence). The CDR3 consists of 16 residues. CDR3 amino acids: CATSRDMSGVYNEQFF.

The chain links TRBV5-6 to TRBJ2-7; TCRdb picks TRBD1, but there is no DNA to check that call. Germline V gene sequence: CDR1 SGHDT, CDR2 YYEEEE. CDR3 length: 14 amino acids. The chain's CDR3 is CASSRQKIRYEQYF.

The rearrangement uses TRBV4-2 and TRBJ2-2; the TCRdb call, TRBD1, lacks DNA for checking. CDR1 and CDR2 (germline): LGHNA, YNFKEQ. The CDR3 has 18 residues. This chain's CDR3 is CASSQGQGAFSNTGELFF.

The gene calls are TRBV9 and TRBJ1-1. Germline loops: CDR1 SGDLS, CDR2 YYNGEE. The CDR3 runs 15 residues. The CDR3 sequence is CASSVLRDMNTEAFF.

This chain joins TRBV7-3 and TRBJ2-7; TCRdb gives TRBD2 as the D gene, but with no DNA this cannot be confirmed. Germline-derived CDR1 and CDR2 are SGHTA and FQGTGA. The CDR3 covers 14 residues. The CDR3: CASSSTSGTYEQYF. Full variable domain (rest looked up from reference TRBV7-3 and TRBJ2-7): GAGVSQTPSNKVTEKGKYVELRCDPISGHTALYWYRQSLGQGPEFLIYFQGTGAADDSGLPNDRFFAVRPEGSVSTLKIQRTERGDSAVYLCASSSTSGTYEQYFGPGTRLTVT.

CDR3 sequence: CASSLIGRLRAVEQFF. V gene TRBV27 combines with J gene TRBJ2-1; TCRdb's D call, TRBD2, is unchecked because there is no DNA. The CDR3 is made up of 16 amino acids. Germline CDR1 MNHEY, CDR2 SMNVEV (reference sequence).

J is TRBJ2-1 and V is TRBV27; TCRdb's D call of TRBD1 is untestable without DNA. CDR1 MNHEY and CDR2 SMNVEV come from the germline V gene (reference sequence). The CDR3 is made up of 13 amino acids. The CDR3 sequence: CASRGSPYDEQFF.

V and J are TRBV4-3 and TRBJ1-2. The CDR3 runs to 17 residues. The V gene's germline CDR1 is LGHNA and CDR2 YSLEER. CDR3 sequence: CASSQQNAVGLNYGYTF.

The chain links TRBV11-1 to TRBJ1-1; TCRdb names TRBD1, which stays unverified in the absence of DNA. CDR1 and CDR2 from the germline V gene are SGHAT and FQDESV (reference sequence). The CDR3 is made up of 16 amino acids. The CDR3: CASSLRDRGWATEAFF.